The 3 T cell receptor beta chains given below trace back to one sample, sequenced in a study of CD8+ T cells in alopecia areata. Treatment meaning: oral pan-JAK inhibitor, 5-10 mg twice daily. Following extraction, RNA underwent reverse transcription to cDNA, which served as the sequencing template. Method: immunoSEQ multiplex PCR; TCRdb's copy keeps in-frame clones and lacks some. The sample records about 260,000 clones, around 64% being singletons. Specimen: CD4+ T cells sorted from blood, collected between weeks 51 and 54, from a patient treated with tofacitinib. The receptor set was obtained from a human donor with alopecia areata.

There are a few counts of this clone. The chain links TRBV10-3 to TRBJ1-6; D gene uncertain. This CDR3 comprises 13 residues. Trimming shortened V by 3 bases and J by 13 bases, and 13 bases separated the two germline ends. From germline, CDR1 is ENHRY and CDR2 SYGVKD. The CDR3 DNA reads TGTGCCATCAGTGATCTACATGAAGTTCCCCTCCACTTT. Amino acid sequence: CAISDLHEVPLHF.

This clone was counted a few times. The V call is TRBV19, the J call TRBJ2-1; 7 nucleotides line up with TRBD1. Germline assignment: CDR1 LNHDA and CDR2 SQIVND (reference sequence). This CDR3 has 15 amino acids. V was clipped by 4 bases and J by 0 bases; unmatched bases: 3. The CDR3 DNA is TGTGCCAGTAGTACGGACAGGAGCTCCTACAATGAGCAGTTCTTC. Its protein product is CASSTDRSSYNEQFF.

This chain joins TRBV6-5 and TRBJ2-1; 7 nucleotides match TRBD1. CDR1 is MNHEY, CDR2 SVGAGI, per germline. CDR3 length: 15 amino acids. V trimming: 5 bases; J trimming: 1 base; junction bases outside the gene matches: 5. CDR3 bases: TGTGCCAGCAGTCCTCAGGGGGTTTCCTACAATGAGCAGTTCTTC. Amino acid sequence: CASSPQGVSYNEQFF.